A single sample is the source of the 17 T cell receptor beta chains below, sequenced in a study of T cells in women clearing cervical HPV infection. Some clones are missing from TCRdb's copy, which holds only in-frame ones; the method was immunoSEQ multiplex PCR. The sample holds 45,000 to 50,000 clones. What was sequenced was blood buffy coat. Source of these receptors: a woman aged 18-69 years with a cervical HPV16 infection that either progressed to CIN3+ or cleared (not recorded which).

Comment on this clone: Coverage ceases 3 residues before the CDR3 finishes, and the germline J gene fills in the end. Other DNA sequences from this sample encode an identical CDR3 as well. V and J are TRBV2 and TRBJ1-1; D gene ambiguous. The CDR3 totals 14 residues. Between the trimmed V and J ends, which lost 0 bases and 4 bases, there was a span of 9 bases. From germline, CDR1 is SNHLY and CDR2 FYNNEI. The sequenced CDR3 bases are TGTGCCAGCAGTGAAGCGCTGCCGGGCACTGAA. Residues: CASSEALPGTE. The full CDR3 sequence reads CASSEALPGTEAFF.

Comment on this clone: Coverage ceases 3 residues before the CDR3 finishes, and the germline J gene fills in the end. This chain links TRBV6-4 with TRBJ2-3; no clear D gene. Trimming took off 5 bases at V and 6 bases at J, with 12 bases between the two ends. Germline V gene lookup returns CDR1 MRHNA and CDR2 SNTAGT. There are 13 residues in the CDR3. This CDR3 is CASSTDLGDTQYF. CDR3 DNA, as far as it was read: TGTGCCAGCAGTACGGATCTCGGGGATACG.

With respect to this clone: With the read ending 3 residues before the CDR3 end, the germline J gene is used to fill in that end. J is TRBJ2-2 and V is TRBV5-1; 10 bases line up with TRBD1. Per germline, CDR1 SGHRS and CDR2 YFSETQ. The CDR3 is 16 amino acids. The CDR3 bases that were read are TGCGCCAGCAGCCCCGGACAGGGGGGCCCGAATTCACCG. Its translation: CASSPGQGGPNSP. The full-length CDR3 reads as CASSPGQGGPNSPLFF.

In regard to this clone: The read is 3 residues too short to cover the CDR3 end, so that end is filled in from the germline J gene. The chain joins TRBV2 to TRBJ2-4; 8 bases match TRBD1. Germline CDR1 and CDR2: SNHLY and FYNNEI. The CDR3 sequence is 14 residues long. Here the CDR3 reads CASPKGQAQETQYF. The sequenced CDR3 bases are TGTGCCAGCCCGAAGGGACAGGCACAAGAGACT.

Remarks on this clone: The read terminates 3 residues ahead of where the CDR3 ends, so the germline J gene completes it. This rearrangement joins TRBV30 to TRBJ1-4, with a possible D match to TRBD1 (6 bases). V was trimmed by 0 bases and J by 8 bases, leaving 10 bases between them. CDR3 length: 13 amino acids. CDR1 and CDR2 (germline): GTSNPN, SVGIG (reference sequence). The sequenced part of the CDR3 DNA is TGTGCCTGGAGTGTAGTTACAGGGGAAAAA. The encoded protein is CAWSVVTGEK. The whole CDR3 is CAWSVVTGEKLFF.

Turning to this clone: The observed sequence ends 3 residues before the CDR3 terminus, with the missing tail filled in from the germline J gene. V and J are TRBV7-9 and TRBJ1-1; possible D gene TRBD1, 6 bases. The germline V gene encodes CDR1 SEHNR and CDR2 FQNEAQ (reference sequence). This CDR3 is 15 amino acids long. The CDR3 loop reads CASSAGDRSITKAFF. CDR3 DNA, as far as it was read: TGTGCCAGCAGCGCGGGCGACAGGTCGATAACTAAA.

Details on this clone: The CDR3 goes on 3 residues after the read ends, and that part is filled in from the germline J gene. The V and J genes are TRBV19 and TRBJ2-7; 13 nucleotides agree with TRBD2. In germline, CDR1 is LNHDA, CDR2 SQIVND (reference sequence). The trim removed 9 bases at V and 5 bases at J, leaving 4 bases unmatched. This CDR3 is 13 amino acids long. CDR3 amino acids: CASSGTSGNEQYF. CDR3 DNA (partial): TGTGCCAGCAGCGGGACTAGCGGGAACGAG. Full variable domain (remainder filled in from reference TRBV19 and TRBJ2-7): DGGITQSPKYLFRKEGQNVTLSCEQNLNHDAMYWYRQDPGQGLRLIYYSQIVNDFQKGDIAEGYSVSREKKESFPLTVTSAQKNPTAFYLCASSGTSGNEQYFGPGTRLTVT.

With respect to this clone: The read halts 3 residues ahead of the CDR3 end, with the missing end drawn from the germline J gene. The chain couples TRBV19 to TRBJ2-5, with D perhaps TRBD2 (6 bases). Trimming removed 5 bases from V and 4 bases from J, with 23 bases in between. The CDR3 runs 17 residues. Per the germline V gene, CDR1 is LNHDA and CDR2 is SQIVND (reference sequence). The DNA read from the CDR3 is TGTGCCAGTAGTCCAGCACTAGCATCAGTGGGGAGAGAGACC. It yields the protein CASSPALASVGRET. The entire CDR3 is CASSPALASVGRETQYF.

A word on this clone: Coverage ceases 3 residues before the CDR3 finishes, and the germline J gene fills in the end. The rearrangement uses TRBV6-2 or TRBV6-3 and TRBJ1-3; 9 bases agree with TRBD1. V shed 2 bases, J shed 6 bases, and the junction held 8 bases outside the gene matches. Germline assignment: CDR1 MNHEY and CDR2 SVGEGT. The CDR3 is 16 residues long. The part of the CDR3 DNA that was read is TGTGCCAGCAGTTACATTCCCGGGACAGGGAAAAACACC. This gives the protein CASSYIPGTGKNT. The whole CDR3 protein is CASSYIPGTGKNTIYF.

On this clone itself: The CDR3 end lies 3 residues beyond the end of the read and is filled in from the germline J gene. This sequence joins TRBV19 and TRBJ1-2; D not certain. Germline V gene lookup returns CDR1 LNHDA and CDR2 SQIVND (reference sequence). This CDR3 has 15 amino acids. CDR3 region: CASSISVHNPDTYTF. The DNA read from the CDR3 is TGTGCCAGTAGTATAAGCGTTCATAATCCAGATACC.

About this clone: Coverage ceases 3 residues before the CDR3 finishes, and the germline J gene fills in the end. Within the sample, other DNA sequences also encode this same CDR3. The rearrangement uses TRBV18 and TRBJ2-3, with D possibly matching TRBD2 (5 bases). This CDR3 has 14 amino acids. The germline gives CDR1 KGHSH, CDR2 LQKENI. CDR3: CASSPRQSGETQYF. The CDR3 bases that were read are TGTGCCAGCTCACCACGCCAGAGCGGAGAGACG.

Worth noting for this clone: The read halts 3 residues ahead of the CDR3 end, with the missing end drawn from the germline J gene. The V call is TRBV7-9, the J call TRBJ2-4; no clear D gene. This CDR3 is built from 11 residues. Germline values: CDR1 SEHNR, CDR2 FQNEAQ (reference sequence). The sequenced part of the CDR3 DNA is TGTGCCAGCAGCTTAAGCGCTGGT. It specifies CASSLSAG. The whole CDR3 region reads CASSLSAGQYF.

Remarks on this clone: The missing CDR3 end, 3 residues past where the read stops, is filled in from the germline J gene. The chain has TRBV2 and TRBJ2-5; 8 bases match TRBD2. The CDR3 covers 16 residues. Germline trimming cut 3 bases from V and 4 bases from J; bases unmatched to any gene: 10. Germline V gives CDR1 SNHLY, CDR2 FYNNEI. Incomplete CDR3 DNA: TGTGCCAGCAGTGAGGCGGGGCTAGCGGGCACAGAGACC. Its protein is CASSEAGLAGTET. Given in full, the CDR3 is CASSEAGLAGTETQYF.

Details on this clone: A junction end diverges from the germline sequence, so it may reflect a read error. The read falls 3 residues short of the CDR3 end, and the missing part is taken from the germline J gene. Distinct nucleotide sequences in the sample also encode this CDR3. The chain carries TRBV7-9 and TRBJ1-3; TRBD1 is a possible D gene (5 bases). CDR3 length: 14 amino acids. The germline gives CDR1 SEHNR, CDR2 FQNEAQ (reference sequence). CDR3 bases read: TGTGCCAGCAGCTCCACGGACAAGAGAAACACA. This codes for CASSSTDKRNT. The whole CDR3 reads CASSSTDKRNTIYF.

In the case of this clone: The DNA ends 3 residues before the CDR3 does, and the rest of the CDR3 is filled in from the germline J gene. V gene TRBV7-2 combines with J gene TRBJ2-2; D may be TRBD1 (5 bases). The CDR3 consists of 15 residues. V was shortened by 1 base and J by 3 bases, with 9 bases between the two germline ends. CDR1 SGHTA and CDR2 FQGNSA come from the germline V gene. The CDR3: CASSLGGADTGELFF. The CDR3 DNA, read in part, is TGTGCCAGCAGCTTAGGGGGCGCGGACACCGGGGAG.

Turning to this clone: The read terminates 3 residues before the CDR3 end, so the remaining end is supplied by the germline J gene. The chain employs TRBV7-6 and TRBJ2-2; D is possibly TRBD2 (6 bases). The CDR3 totals 16 residues. Per germline, CDR1 SGHVS and CDR2 FNYEAQ. The sequenced part of the CDR3 DNA is TGTGCCAGCAGCTTACTAAGTGGAGGGGCTAATGAAAAG. Its protein product is CASSLLSGGANEK. The whole CDR3 protein is CASSLLSGGANEKLFF.

The part of the CDR3 DNA that was read is TGCGCCAGCAGCCCCTCGACAGGCAACCACGAG. Translation: CASSPSTGNHE. In full, the CDR3 is CASSPSTGNHEQYF. The chain combines TRBV5-1 with TRBJ2-7, with D maybe TRBD1 (6 bases). The observed sequence ends 3 residues before the CDR3 terminus, with the missing tail filled in from the germline J gene. V was pared by 4 bases and J by 5 bases, with 16 bases between. Per germline, CDR1 SGHRS and CDR2 YFSETQ. This CDR3 comprises 14 residues.